This T cell receptor beta chain was observed in a study of T cell responses to AZD1222 COVID-19 vaccine. TCRdb's table, derived via immunoSEQ multiplex PCR, lists solely in-frame clones and lacks some. The table records around 140,000 clones, more than 85% of them present only once. Germline loops: CDR1 SNHLY, CDR2 FYNNEI. With 2 bases clipped from V and 4 bases from J, the junction kept 5 bases outside the gene matches. The CDR3 has 14 amino acids. The sequenced sample was peripheral blood, obtained 28 days after the second AZD1222 dose. This chain uses TRBV2 with TRBJ2-7; the match to TRBD2 covers 7 bases. This TCR derives from an adult who received the AZD1222 COVID-19 vaccine. CDR3 DNA: TGTGCCAGCAGTGAACAAGCGGGGTTGTACGAGCAGTACTTC. Protein product: CASSEQAGLYEQYF.